The 7 T cell receptor beta chains presented below share a single source sample, sequenced in a study of T cell repertoires in ileal Crohn's disease. The repertoire was sequenced with immunoSEQ multiplex PCR; TCRdb's copy has only in-frame clones and lacks some. The profile shows about 11,000 clones, more than 75% of them singletons. Sequencing was carried out using ileal tissue. The receptor set was obtained from an adult with Crohn's disease.

The rearrangement links TRBV6-5 to TRBJ1-1; the D gene is possibly TRBD1 (6 bases). Trimming pared 3 bases from V and 0 bases from J, leaving 11 bases between. The CDR3 runs 15 residues. Germline V lookup: CDR1 MNHEY, CDR2 SVGAGI. CDR3 region: CASSYSGQMNTEAFF. CDR3 in DNA: TGTGCCAGCAGTTATTCCGGACAGATGAACACTGAAGCTTTCTTT.

The rearrangement links TRBV19 to TRBJ2-1; D is undetermined. Trimming pared 6 bases from V and 6 bases from J, leaving 12 bases between. Germline lookup yields CDR1 LNHDA and CDR2 SQIVND (reference sequence). This CDR3 region has 13 residues. The CDR3 nucleotides are TGTGCCAGTAGGCAGATAGACTCCAATGAGCAGTTCTTC. It encodes CASRQIDSNEQFF.

This clone is labeled as large. The rearrangement joins TRBV6-1 to TRBJ1-1; the D is unclear. Per the germline V gene, CDR1 is MNHNS and CDR2 is SASEGT. The CDR3 is 14 residues long. V gave up 3 bases and J gave up 6 bases, with 14 bases separating them. The CDR3, as DNA: TGTGCCAGCAGTGAGGACTATGGGCAGCCTGAAGCTTTCTTT. Amino acids: CASSEDYGQPEAFF.

The rearrangement links TRBV28 to TRBJ2-1; 11 bases agree with TRBD1. CDR3 length: 16 amino acids. The junction had 4 bases not matched to a gene; V was cut back by 4 bases and J by 2 bases. Germline lookup yields CDR1 MDHEN and CDR2 SYDVKM. CDR3 bases: TGTGCCAGCAGTTCGGGGACAGGGGGAACCTACAATGAGCAGTTCTTC. It translates to CASSSGTGGTYNEQFF.

This chain uses TRBV11-3 with TRBJ2-7, with D perhaps TRBD2 (6 bases). Germline CDR1 reads SGHNT; CDR2 reads YENEEA. The CDR3 is 15 residues long. Trimming left V 4 bases short and J 4 bases short, with 17 bases between. This chain's CDR3 is CASSWRGPELYEQYF. The CDR3 DNA sequence: TGTGCCAGCAGCTGGCGGGGCCCGGAACTATACGAGCAGTACTTC.

CDR3 coding DNA: TGTGCCAGTAGTTCCCAGGGGCAAGACACTGAAGCTTTCTTT. Its protein is CASSSQGQDTEAFF. The genes are TRBV19 and TRBJ1-1, with D perhaps TRBD1 (6 bases). V lost 5 bases and J 3 bases, leaving 13 bases between the germline ends. This CDR3 is 14 amino acids long. Germline values: CDR1 LNHDA, CDR2 SQIVND (reference sequence). Together with reference TRBV19 and TRBJ1-1, the CDR3 gives the full variable domain: DGGITQSPKYLFRKEGQNVTLSCEQNLNHDAMYWYRQDPGQGLRLIYYSQIVNDFQKGDIAEGYSVSREKKESFPLTVTSAQKNPTAFYLCASSSQGQDTEAFFGQGTRLTVV.

The rearrangement uses TRBV7-8 and TRBJ1-6; no clear D. Germline CDR1 is SGHVS and CDR2 is FQNEAQ. The CDR3 sequence is 13 residues long. The V and J ends lost 6 bases and 10 bases respectively, with 13 bases between them. DNA for the CDR3: TGTGCCAGCAGTTCCGACATACCATCACCCCTCCACTTT. This sequence encodes CASSSDIPSPLHF.